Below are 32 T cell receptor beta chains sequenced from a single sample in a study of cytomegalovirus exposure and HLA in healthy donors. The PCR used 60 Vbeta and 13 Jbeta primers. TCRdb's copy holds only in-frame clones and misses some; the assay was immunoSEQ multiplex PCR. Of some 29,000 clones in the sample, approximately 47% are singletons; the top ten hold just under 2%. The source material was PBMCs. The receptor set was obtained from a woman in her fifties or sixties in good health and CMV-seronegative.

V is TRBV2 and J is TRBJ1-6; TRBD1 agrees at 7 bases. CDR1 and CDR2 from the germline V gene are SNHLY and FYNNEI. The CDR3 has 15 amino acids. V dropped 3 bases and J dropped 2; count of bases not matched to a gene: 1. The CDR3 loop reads CASSEQGAYNSPLHF. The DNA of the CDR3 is TGTGCCAGCAGTGAGCAGGGGGCCTATAATTCACCCCTCCACTTT.

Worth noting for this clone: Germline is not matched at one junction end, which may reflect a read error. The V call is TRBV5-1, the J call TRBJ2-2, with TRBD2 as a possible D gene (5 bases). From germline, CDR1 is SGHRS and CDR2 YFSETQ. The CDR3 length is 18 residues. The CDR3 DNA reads TGCGCCAGCAGCTTGGCGGTTATCCACACTTTCGAACACCGGGGAGCTGTTTTT. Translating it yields CASSLAVIHTFEHRGAVF.

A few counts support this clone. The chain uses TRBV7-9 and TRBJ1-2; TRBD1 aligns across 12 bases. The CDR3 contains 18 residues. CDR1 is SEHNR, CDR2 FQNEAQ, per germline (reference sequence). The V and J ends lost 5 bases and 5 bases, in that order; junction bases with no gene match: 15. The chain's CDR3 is CASSPMGDRGRSRYGYTF. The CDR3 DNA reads TGTGCCAGCAGCCCAATGGGGGACAGGGGGCGTTCGAGGTATGGCTACACCTTC.

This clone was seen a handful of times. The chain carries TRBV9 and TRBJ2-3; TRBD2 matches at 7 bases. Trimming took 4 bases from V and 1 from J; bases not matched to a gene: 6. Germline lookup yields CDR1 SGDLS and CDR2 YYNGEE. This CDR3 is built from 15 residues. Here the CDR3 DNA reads TGTGCCAGCAGCTTTCTAGCGGAGCGCACAGATACGCAGTATTTT. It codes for CASSFLAERTDTQYF.

This chain's CDR3 is CAWSVRGRDNEQFF. The CDR3 region has the DNA TGTGCCTGGAGTGTAAGGGGTAGGGACAATGAGCAGTTCTTC. This chain links TRBV30 with TRBJ2-1, with D possibly TRBD1 on 5 matching bases. V gave up 0 bases and J gave up 5 bases, with 11 bases separating them. The length of the CDR3 is 14 residues. Per the germline V gene, CDR1 is GTSNPN and CDR2 is SVGIG (reference sequence).

The CDR3 DNA reads TGCGCCAGCAGTGAGTCGGCTAGCGGGGGCCCAACCTACGAGCAGTACTTC. It specifies CASSESASGGPTYEQYF. The V call is TRBV10-1, the J call TRBJ2-7; TRBD2 aligns across 10 bases. V shed 0 bases and J 2 bases; nucleotides not matched to a gene: 7. CDR1 is WNHNN, CDR2 SYGVQD, per germline (reference sequence). This CDR3 region has 17 residues.

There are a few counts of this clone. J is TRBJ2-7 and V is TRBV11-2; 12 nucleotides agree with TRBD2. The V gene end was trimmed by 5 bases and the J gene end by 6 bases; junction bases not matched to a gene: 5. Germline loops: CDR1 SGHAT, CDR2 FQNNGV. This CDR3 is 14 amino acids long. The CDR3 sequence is CASSLTSGGIEQYF. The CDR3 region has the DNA TGTGCCAGCAGCCTTACTAGCGGGGGGATCGAGCAGTACTTC.

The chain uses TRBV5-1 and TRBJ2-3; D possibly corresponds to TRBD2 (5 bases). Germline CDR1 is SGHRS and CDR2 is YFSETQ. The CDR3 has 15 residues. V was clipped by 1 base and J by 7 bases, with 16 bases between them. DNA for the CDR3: TGCGCCAGCAGCTTGCAGAGCGGCAGAGTGAATACGCAGTATTTT. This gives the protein CASSLQSGRVNTQYF. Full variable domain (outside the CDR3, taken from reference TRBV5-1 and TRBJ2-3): KAGVTQTPRYLIKTRGQQVTLSCSPISGHRSVSWYQQTPGQGLQFLFEYFSETQRNKGNFPGRFSGRQFSNSRSEMNVSTLELGDSALYLCASSLQSGRVNTQYFGPGTRLTVL.

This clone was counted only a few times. The CDR3 spells CASSLASSGNEKLFF. CDR3 DNA sequence: TGTGCCAGCAGCTTAGCGAGTAGCGGGAATGAAAAACTGTTTTTT. This chain links TRBV7-2 with TRBJ1-4; D is unresolved. V was cut by 0 bases and J by 5 bases, with 10 bases left in between. CDR3 size: 15 residues. CDR1 SGHTA and CDR2 FQGNSA come from the germline V gene.

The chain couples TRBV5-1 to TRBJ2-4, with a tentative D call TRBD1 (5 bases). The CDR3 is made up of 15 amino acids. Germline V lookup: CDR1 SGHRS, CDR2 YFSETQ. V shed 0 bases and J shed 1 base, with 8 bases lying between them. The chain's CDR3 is CASSLAGNAKNIQYF. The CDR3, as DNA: TGCGCCAGCAGCTTGGCAGGGAACGCCAAAAACATTCAGTACTTC.

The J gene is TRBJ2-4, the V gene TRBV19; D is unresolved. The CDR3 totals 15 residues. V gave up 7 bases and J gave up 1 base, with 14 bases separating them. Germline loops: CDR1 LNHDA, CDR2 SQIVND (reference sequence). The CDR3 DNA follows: TGTGCCAGTACCCCCACTGGGCCCGCCAAAAACATTCAGTACTTC. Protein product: CASTPTGPAKNIQYF.

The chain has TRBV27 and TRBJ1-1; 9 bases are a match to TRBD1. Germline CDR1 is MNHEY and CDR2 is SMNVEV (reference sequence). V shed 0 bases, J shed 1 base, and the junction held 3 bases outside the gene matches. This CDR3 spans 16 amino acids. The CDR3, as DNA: TGTGCCAGCAGTTTATCGGGGACAGGGAGGAACACTGAAGCTTTCTTT. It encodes CASSLSGTGRNTEAFF.

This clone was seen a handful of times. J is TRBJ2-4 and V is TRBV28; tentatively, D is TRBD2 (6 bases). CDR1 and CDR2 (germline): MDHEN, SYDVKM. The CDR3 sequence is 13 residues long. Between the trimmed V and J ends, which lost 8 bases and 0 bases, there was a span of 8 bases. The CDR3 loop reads CASRDLAKNIQYF. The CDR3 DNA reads TGTGCCAGCCGGGACTTAGCCAAAAACATTCAGTACTTC.

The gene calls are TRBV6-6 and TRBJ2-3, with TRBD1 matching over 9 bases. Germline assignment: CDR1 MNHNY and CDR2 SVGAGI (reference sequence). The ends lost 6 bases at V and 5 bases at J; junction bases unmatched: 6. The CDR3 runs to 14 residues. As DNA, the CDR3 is TGTGCCAGCAGCCTGACAGGGGGGGTAGATACGCAGTATTTT. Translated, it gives CASSLTGGVDTQYF.

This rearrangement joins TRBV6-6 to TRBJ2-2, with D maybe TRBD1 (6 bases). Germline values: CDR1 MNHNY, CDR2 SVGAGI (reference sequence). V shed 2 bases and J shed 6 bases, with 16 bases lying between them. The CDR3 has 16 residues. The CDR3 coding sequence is TGTGCCAGCAGTTACGGCCGACAGGAGTCTCCCGGGGAGCTGTTTTTT. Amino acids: CASSYGRQESPGELFF.

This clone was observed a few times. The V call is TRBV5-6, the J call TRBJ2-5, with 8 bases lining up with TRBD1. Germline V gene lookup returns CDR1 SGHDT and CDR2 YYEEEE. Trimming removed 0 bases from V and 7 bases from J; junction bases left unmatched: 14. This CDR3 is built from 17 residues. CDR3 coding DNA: TGTGCCAGCAGCTTGGGACACGGACAGGGTGGGTGGGGGACCCAGTACTTC. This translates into CASSLGHGQGGWGTQYF.

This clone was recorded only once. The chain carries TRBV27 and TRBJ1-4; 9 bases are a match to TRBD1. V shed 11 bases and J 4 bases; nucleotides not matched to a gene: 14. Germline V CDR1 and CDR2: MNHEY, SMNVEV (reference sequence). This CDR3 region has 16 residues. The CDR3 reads CASRDRAKGGNEKLFF. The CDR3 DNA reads TGTGCCTCCCGGGACAGGGCAAAGGGGGGTAATGAAAAACTGTTTTTT.

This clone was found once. The CDR3: CASNTMYTQYF. The CDR3 DNA reads TGTGCCAGTAATACAATGTATACGCAGTATTTT. The chain combines TRBV2 with TRBJ2-3, with D uncertain. The CDR3 is 11 residues long. Looked up from germline, CDR1 is SNHLY and CDR2 is FYNNEI. Trimming pared 9 bases from V and 7 bases from J, leaving 11 bases between.

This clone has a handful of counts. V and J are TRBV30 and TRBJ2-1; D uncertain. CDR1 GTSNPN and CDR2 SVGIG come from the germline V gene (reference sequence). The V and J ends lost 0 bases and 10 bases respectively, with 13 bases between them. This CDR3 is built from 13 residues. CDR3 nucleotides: TGTGCCTGGAGTGTACAACTTGTGGGCGAGCAGTTCTTC. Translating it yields CAWSVQLVGEQFF.

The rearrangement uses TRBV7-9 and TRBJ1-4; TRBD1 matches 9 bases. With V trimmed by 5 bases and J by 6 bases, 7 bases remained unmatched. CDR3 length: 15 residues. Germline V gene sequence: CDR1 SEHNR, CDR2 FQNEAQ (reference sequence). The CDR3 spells CASSEGTGHYEKLFF. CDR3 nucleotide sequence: TGTGCCAGCAGCGAGGGGACAGGGCACTATGAAAAACTGTTTTTT.

The chain's CDR3 is CASSPPTGTGIYNEQFF. The CDR3 DNA sequence: TGTGCCAGCAGCCCCCCCACCGGGACAGGGATCTACAATGAGCAGTTCTTC. The rearrangement links TRBV7-6 to TRBJ2-1; 9 bases are shared with TRBD1. This CDR3 spans 17 amino acids. J lost 3 bases, V lost 5 bases, and 11 bases had no gene match. The germline V gene has CDR1 SGHVS and CDR2 FNYEAQ.

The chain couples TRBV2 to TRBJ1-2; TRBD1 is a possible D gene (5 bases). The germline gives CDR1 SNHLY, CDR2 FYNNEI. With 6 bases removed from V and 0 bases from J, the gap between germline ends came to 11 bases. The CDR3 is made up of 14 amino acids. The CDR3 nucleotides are TGTGCCAGCAGGACACAGGCAGCTAACTATGGCTACACCTTC. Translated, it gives CASRTQAANYGYTF. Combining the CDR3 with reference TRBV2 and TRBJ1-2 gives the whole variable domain EPEVTQTPSHQVTQMGQEVILRCVPISNHLYFYWYRQILGQKVEFLVSFYNNEISEKSEIFDDQFSVERPDGSNFTLKIRSTKLEDSAMYFCASRTQAANYGYTFGSGTRLTVV.

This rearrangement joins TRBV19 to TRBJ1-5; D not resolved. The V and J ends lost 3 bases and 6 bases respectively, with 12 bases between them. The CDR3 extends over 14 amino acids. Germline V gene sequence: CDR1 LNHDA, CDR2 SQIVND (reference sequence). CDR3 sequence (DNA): TGTGCCAGTAGTATGATTCCCCTAACTCAGCCCCAGCATTTT. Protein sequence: CASSMIPLTQPQHF.

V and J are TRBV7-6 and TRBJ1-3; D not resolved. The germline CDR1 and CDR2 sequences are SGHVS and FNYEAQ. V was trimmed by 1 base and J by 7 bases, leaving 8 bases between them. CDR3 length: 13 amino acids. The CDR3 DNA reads TGTGCCAGCAGCTTAGGTCAGGCCAACACCATATATTTT. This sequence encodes CASSLGQANTIYF.

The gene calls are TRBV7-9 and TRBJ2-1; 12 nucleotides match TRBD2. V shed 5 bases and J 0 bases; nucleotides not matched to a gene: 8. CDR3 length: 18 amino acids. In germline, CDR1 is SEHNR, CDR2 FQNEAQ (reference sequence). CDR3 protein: CASSHSLAGGSSYNEQFF. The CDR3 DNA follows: TGTGCCAGCAGCCATTCACTAGCGGGGGGTAGCTCCTACAATGAGCAGTTCTTC. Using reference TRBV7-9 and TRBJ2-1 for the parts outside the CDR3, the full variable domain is DTGVSQNPRHKITKRGQNVTFRCDPISEHNRLYWYRQTLGQGPEFLTYFQNEAQLEKSRLLSDRFSAERPKGSFSTLEIQRTEQGDSAMYLCASSHSLAGGSSYNEQFFGPGTRLTVL.

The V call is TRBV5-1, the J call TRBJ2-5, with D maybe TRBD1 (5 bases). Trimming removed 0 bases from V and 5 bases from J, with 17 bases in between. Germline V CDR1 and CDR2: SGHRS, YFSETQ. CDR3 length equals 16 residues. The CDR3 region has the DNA TGCGCCAGCAGCTTGGGGGGCCCCAGTACAAGGGAGACCCAGTACTTC. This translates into CASSLGGPSTRETQYF. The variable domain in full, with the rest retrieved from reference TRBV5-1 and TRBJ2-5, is KAGVTQTPRYLIKTRGQQVTLSCSPISGHRSVSWYQQTPGQGLQFLFEYFSETQRNKGNFPGRFSGRQFSNSRSEMNVSTLELGDSALYLCASSLGGPSTRETQYFGPGTRLLVL.

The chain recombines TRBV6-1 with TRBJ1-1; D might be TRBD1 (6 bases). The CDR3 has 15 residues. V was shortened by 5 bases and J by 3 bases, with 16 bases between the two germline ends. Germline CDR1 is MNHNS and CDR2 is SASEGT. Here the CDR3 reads CASSQGFISYTEAFF. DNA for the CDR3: TGTGCCAGCAGTCAGGGGTTTATCTCCTACACTGAAGCTTTCTTT.

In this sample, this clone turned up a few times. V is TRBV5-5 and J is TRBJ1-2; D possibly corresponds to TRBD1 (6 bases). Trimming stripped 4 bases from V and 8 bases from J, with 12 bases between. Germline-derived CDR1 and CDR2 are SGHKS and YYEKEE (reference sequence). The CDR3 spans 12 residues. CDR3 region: CASSLRGSGYTF. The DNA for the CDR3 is TGTGCCAGCAGCCTGAGGGGGAGCGGCTACACCTTC.

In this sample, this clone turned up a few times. CDR3 in DNA: TGTGCCAGCAGCTTATTCTCGGGGGGGAACACTGAAGCTTTCTTT. This gives the protein CASSLFSGGNTEAFF. The genes are TRBV11-2 and TRBJ1-1, with D possibly matching TRBD1 (5 bases). CDR3 size: 15 residues. V was pared by 2 bases and J by 1 base, with 11 bases between. Germline loops: CDR1 SGHAT, CDR2 FQNNGV.

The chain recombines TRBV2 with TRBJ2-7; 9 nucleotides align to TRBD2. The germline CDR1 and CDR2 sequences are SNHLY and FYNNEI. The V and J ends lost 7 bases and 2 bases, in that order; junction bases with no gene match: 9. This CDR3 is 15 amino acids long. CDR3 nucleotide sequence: TGTGCCAGCACCCCCTCTAGCGGGGCCCCCTACGAGCAGTACTTC. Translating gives CASTPSSGAPYEQYF.

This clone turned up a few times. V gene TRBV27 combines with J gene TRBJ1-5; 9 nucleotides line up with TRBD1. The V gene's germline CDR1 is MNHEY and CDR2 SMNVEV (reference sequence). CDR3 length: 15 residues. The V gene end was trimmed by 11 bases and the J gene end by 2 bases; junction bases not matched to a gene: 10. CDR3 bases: TGTGCCTCCCGGGCGGGGGACAGGGGCAATCAGCCCCAGCATTTT. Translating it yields CASRAGDRGNQPQHF.

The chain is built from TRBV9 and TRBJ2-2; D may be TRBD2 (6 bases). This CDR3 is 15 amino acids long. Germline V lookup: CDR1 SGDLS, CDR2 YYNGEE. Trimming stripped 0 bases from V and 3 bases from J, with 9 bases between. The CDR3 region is CASSVAGVDTGELFF. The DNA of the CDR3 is TGTGCCAGCAGCGTAGCGGGAGTGGACACCGGGGAGCTGTTTTTT.